This TCR beta chain is from a study of neurological immune-mediated disorders. The sample holds many counts of this clonotype. The CDR3 covers 14 residues. From germline, CDR1 is DFQATT and CDR2 SNEGSKA (reference sequence). V lost 6 bases, J lost 4 bases, and 6 bases stayed unmatched. The method for making cDNA was 5'RACE, and it used 10-nucleotide random UMIs. TCRdb ran MiXCR on the 5' RACE reads and lists one entry per CDR3 protein. Here the sample spans 49,000 or so distinct CDR3 sequences, around a sixth being singletons. Unsorted libraries used 2 million PBMCs kept at -80 degrees C. The chain couples TRBV20-1 to TRBJ2-6; 7 positions match TRBD1. The receptor comes from a man aged 55 to 70 in good health. Material: PBMCs. CDR3 sequence reads: CSAPTGTGANVLTF. The CDR3 coding sequence is TGCAGTGCACCGACAGGGACCGGGGCCAACGTCCTGACTTTC.